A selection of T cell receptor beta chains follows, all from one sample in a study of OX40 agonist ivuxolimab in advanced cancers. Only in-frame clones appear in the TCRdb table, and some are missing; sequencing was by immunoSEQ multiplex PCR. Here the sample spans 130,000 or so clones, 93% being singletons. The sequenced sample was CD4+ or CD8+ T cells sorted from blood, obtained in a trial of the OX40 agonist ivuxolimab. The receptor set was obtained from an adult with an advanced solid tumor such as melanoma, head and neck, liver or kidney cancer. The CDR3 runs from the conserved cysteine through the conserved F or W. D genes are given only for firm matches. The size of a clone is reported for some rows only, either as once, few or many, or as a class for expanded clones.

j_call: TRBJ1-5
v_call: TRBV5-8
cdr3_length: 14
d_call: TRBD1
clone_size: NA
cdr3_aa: CASSAPGGHQPQHF
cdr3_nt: TGTGCCAGCAGCGCTCCAGGGGGCCATCAGCCCCAGCATTTT

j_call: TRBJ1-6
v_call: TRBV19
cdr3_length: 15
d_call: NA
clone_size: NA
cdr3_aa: CASSILANTNSPLHF
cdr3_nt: TGTGCCAGTAGTATATTGGCTAATACTAATTCACCCCTCCACTTT

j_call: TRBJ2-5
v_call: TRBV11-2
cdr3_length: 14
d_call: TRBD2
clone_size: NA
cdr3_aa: CASSLGLARETQYF
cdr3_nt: TGTGCCAGCAGCTTAGGACTAGCGAGAGAGACCCAGTACTTC

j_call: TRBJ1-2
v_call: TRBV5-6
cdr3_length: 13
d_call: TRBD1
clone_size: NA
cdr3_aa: CASSLGQNYGYTF
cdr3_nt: TGTGCCAGCAGCCTGGGACAGAACTATGGCTACACCTTC

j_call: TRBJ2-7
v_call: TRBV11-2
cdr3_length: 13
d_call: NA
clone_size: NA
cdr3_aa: CASSLEGFGEQYF
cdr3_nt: TGTGCCAGCAGCTTAGAGGGGTTTGGCGAGCAGTACTTC

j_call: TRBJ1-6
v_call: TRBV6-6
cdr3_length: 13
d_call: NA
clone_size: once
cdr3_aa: CASSWQYNSPLHF
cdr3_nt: TGTGCCAGCAGTTGGCAGTATAATTCACCCCTCCACTTT

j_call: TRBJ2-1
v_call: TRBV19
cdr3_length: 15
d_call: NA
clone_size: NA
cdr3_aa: CASSIVRALNHEQFF
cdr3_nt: TGTGCCAGTAGTATAGTTCGGGCCCTTAACCATGAGCAGTTCTTC

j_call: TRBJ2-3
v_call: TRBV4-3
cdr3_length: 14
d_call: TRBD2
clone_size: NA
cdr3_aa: CASSPGGAGDTQYF
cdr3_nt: TGCGCCAGCAGCCCCGGGGGGGCCGGAGATACGCAGTATTTT

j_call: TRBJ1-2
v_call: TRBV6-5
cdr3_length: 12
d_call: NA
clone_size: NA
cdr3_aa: CASSQAAMIYTF
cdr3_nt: TGTGCCAGCAGTCAAGCAGCTATGATCTACACCTTC

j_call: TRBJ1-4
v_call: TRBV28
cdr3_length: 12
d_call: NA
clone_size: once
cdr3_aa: CASGWRNEKLFF
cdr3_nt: TGTGCCAGCGGTTGGAGGAATGAAAAACTGTTTTTT

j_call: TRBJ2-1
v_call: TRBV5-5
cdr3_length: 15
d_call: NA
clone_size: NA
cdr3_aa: CASSLVGASYNEQFF
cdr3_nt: TGTGCCAGCAGCTTGGTGGGGGCTTCCTACAATGAGCAGTTCTTC

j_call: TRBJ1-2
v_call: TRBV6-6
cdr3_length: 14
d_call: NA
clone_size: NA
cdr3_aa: CASSWDTTQRGYTF
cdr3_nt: TGTGCCAGCAGTTGGGACACCACGCAGCGGGGCTACACCTTC

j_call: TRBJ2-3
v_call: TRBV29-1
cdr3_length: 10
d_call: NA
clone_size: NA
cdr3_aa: CSVEVGTQYF
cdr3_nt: TGCAGCGTTGAAGTGGGTACGCAGTATTTT

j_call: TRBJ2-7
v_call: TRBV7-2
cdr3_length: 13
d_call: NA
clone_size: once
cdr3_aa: CASSRPSGHEQYF
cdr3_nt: TGTGCCAGCAGCCGTCCCTCAGGGCACGAGCAGTACTTC

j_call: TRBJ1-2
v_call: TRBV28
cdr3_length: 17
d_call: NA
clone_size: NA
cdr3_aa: CASSSTALGFVGGGYTF
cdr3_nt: TGTGCCAGCAGCTCGACCGCACTGGGGTTCGTAGGCGGTGGCTACACCTTC

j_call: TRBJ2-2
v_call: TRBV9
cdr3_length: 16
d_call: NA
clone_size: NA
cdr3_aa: CASSAEDYLDTGELFF
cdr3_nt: TGTGCCAGCAGCGCGGAGGACTACCTAGACACCGGGGAGCTGTTTTTT

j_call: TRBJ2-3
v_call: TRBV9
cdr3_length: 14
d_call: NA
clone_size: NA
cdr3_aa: CASTTGTNTDTQYF
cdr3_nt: TGTGCCAGCACCACGGGGACGAACACAGATACGCAGTATTTT

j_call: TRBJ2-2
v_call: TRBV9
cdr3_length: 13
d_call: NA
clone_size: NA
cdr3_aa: CASGRAAHGELFF
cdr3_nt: TGTGCCAGCGGTCGGGCGGCTCACGGGGAGCTGTTTTTT

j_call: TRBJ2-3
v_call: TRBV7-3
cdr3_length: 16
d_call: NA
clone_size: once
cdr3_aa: CASSLGRDPRTDTQYF
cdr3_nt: TGTGCCAGCAGCCTCGGTCGGGACCCGCGCACAGATACGCAGTATTTT

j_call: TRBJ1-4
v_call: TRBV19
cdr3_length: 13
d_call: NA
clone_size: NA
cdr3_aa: CASTGRGMKRLFF
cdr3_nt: TGTGCCAGTACCGGTAGGGGAATGAAAAGGCTGTTTTTT

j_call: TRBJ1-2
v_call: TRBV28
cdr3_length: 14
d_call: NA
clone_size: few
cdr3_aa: CASSWGDGGYGYTF
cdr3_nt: TGTGCCAGCAGTTGGGGGGACGGGGGCTATGGCTACACCTTC

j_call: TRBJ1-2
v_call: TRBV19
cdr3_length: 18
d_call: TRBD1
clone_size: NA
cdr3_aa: CASSIDLSGTGGDYGYTF
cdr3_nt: TGTGCCAGTAGTATAGATCTTAGTGGAACAGGGGGCGACTATGGCTACACCTTC

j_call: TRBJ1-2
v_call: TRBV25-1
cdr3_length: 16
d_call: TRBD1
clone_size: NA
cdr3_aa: CASSARQGVGVYGYTF
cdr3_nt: TGTGCCAGCAGTGCCCGACAGGGGGTCGGCGTCTATGGCTACACCTTC

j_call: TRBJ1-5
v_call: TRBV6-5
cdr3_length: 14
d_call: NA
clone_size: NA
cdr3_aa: CASSPGQRNQPQHF
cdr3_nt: TGTGCCAGCAGTCCCGGACAGAGGAATCAGCCCCAGCATTTT

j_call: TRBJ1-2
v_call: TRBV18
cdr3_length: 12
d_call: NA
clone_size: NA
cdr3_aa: CASSVFDGGYTF
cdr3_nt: TGTGCCAGCTCTGTCTTCGACGGTGGCTACACCTTC

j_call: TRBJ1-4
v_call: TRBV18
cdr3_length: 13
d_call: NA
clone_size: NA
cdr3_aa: CASSPDLGGKLFF
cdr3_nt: TGTGCCAGCTCACCGGACTTAGGGGGGAAACTGTTTTTT

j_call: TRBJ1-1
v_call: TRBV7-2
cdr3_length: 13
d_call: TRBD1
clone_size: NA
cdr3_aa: CASSQDRGTEAFF
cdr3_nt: TGTGCCAGCAGCCAGGACAGGGGTACTGAAGCTTTCTTT

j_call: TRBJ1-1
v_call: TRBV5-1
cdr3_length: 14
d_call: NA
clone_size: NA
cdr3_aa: CASSLEIMNTEAFF
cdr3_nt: TGCGCCAGCAGCCTAGAGATAATGAACACTGAAGCTTTCTTT

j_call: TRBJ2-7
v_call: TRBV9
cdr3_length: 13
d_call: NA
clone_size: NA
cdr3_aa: CASSPSPSEEQYF
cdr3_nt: TGTGCCAGCAGCCCGAGCCCGAGTGAGGAGCAGTACTTC

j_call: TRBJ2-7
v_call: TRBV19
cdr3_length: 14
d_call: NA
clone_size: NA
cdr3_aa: CASSYGTEFYEQYF
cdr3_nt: TGTGCCAGTAGTTACGGGACCGAGTTCTACGAGCAGTACTTC

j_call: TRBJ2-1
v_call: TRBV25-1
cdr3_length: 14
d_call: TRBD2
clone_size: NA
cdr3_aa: CASSMLAGVHEQFF
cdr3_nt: TGTGCCAGCTCGATGCTAGCGGGAGTGCATGAGCAGTTCTTC

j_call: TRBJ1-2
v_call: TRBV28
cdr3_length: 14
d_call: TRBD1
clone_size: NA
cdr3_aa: CASRHADRDYGYTF
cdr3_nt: TGTGCCAGCCGACATGCGGACAGGGACTATGGCTACACCTTC

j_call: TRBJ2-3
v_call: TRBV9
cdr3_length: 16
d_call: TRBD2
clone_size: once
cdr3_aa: CASSAGLAGYTDTQYF
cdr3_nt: TGTGCCAGCAGCGCAGGTCTAGCGGGGTACACAGATACGCAGTATTTT

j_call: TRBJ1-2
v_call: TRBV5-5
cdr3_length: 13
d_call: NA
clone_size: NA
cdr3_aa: CASSLAMNYGYTF
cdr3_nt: TGTGCCAGCAGCTTGGCCATGAACTATGGCTACACCTTC

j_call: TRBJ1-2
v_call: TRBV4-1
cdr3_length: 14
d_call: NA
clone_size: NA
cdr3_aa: CASSPKEGPYGYTF
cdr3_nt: TGCGCCAGCAGCCCCAAGGAGGGCCCCTATGGCTACACCTTC

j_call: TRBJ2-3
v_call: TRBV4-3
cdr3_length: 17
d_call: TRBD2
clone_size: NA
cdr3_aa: CASSPGTSGSIADTQYF
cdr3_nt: TGCGCCAGCAGCCCCGGGACTAGCGGGAGTATCGCAGATACGCAGTATTTT

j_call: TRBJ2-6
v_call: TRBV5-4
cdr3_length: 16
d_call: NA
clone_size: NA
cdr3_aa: CASSEIGGSGANVLTF
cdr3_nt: TGTGCCAGCAGCGAGATAGGGGGCTCTGGGGCCAACGTCCTGACTTTC

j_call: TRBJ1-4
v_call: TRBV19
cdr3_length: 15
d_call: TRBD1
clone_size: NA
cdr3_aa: CASNRQGATNEKLFF
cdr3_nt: TGTGCCAGTAATAGACAGGGAGCAACTAATGAAAAACTGTTTTTT

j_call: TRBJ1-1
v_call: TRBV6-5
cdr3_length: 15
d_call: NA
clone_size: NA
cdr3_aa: CASRPSGGGAGEAFF
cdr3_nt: TGTGCCAGCAGACCCTCGGGGGGGGGCGCGGGTGAAGCTTTCTTT

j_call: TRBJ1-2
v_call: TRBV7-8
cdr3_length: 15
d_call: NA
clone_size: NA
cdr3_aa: CASSLKSGGDYGYTF
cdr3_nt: TGTGCCAGCAGCTTAAAATCTGGGGGCGACTATGGCTACACCTTC

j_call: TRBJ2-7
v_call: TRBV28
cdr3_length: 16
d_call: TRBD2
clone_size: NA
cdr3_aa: CASTPPSGRAVYEQYF
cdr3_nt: TGTGCCAGCACCCCCCCTAGCGGGAGGGCCGTCTACGAGCAGTACTTC

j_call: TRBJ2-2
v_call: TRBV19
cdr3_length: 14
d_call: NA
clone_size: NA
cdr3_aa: CASRGGRDTGELFF
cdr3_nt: TGTGCCAGTAGGGGGGGAAGAGACACCGGGGAGCTGTTTTTT

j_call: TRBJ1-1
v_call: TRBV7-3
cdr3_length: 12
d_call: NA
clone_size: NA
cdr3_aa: CASSLRVGEAFF
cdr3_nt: TGTGCCAGCAGCTTAAGAGTCGGTGAAGCTTTCTTT

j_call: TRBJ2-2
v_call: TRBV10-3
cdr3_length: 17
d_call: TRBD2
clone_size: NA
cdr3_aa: CAISEYPSGRNTGELFF
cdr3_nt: TGTGCCATCAGTGAATATCCTAGCGGGAGGAACACCGGGGAGCTGTTTTTT

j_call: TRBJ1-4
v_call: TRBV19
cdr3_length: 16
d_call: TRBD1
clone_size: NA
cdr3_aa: CASGPLGQGGNEKLFF
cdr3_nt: TGTGCCAGTGGCCCGTTAGGGCAGGGGGGTAATGAAAAACTGTTTTTT

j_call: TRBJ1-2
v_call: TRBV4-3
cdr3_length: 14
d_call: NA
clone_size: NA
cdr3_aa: CASSLGTGEVSYTF
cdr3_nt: TGCGCCAGCAGCCTTGGAACCGGGGAAGTTAGCTACACCTTC